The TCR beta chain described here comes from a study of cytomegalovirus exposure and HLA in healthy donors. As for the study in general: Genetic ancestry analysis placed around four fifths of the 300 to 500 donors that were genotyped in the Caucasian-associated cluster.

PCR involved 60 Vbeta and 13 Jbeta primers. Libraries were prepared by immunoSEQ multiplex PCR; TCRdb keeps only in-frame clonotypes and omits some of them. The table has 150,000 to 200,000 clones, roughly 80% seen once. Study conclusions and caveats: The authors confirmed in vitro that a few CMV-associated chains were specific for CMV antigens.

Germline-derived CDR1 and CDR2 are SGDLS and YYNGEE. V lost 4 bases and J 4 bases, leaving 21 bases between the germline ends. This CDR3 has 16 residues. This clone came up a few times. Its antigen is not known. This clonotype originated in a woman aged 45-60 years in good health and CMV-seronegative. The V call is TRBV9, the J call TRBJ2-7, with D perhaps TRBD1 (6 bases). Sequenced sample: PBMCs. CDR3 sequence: CASSTSRDTAFYEQYF. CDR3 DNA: TGTGCCAGCAGCACGTCCCGGGACACGGCGTTTTACGAGCAGTACTTC.